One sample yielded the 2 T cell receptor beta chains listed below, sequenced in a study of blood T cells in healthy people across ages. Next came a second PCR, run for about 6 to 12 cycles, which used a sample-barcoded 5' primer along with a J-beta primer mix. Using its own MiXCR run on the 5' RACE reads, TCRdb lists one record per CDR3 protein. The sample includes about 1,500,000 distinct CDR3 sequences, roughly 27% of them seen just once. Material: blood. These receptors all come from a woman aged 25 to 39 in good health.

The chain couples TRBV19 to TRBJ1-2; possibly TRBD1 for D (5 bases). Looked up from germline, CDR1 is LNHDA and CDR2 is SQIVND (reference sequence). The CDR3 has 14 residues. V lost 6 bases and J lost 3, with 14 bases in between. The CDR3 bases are TGTGCCAGTAGACCGGGGGACGCGGACTATGGCTACACCTTC. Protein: CASRPGDADYGYTF.

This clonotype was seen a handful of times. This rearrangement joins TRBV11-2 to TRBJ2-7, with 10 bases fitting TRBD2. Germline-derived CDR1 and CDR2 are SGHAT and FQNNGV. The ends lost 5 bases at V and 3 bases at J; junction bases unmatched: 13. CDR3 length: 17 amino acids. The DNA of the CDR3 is TGTGCCAGCAGCCGGGGGATAGGGACTAGCGAGCTCTACGAGCAGTACTTC. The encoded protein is CASSRGIGTSELYEQYF.